Detailed here is one TCR beta chain. Its antigen is undetermined. This sample is part of a study of siplizumab effects on memory and regulatory T cells. Assay used: immunoSEQ multiplex PCR; TCRdb lists only in-frame clones, some missing. The sample lists 57,000 or so clones, over 85% occurring once. Study conclusions and caveats: Relative to controls at approximately 25%, mappable alloreactive CD4+ clones exhibited a mean Treg-derived proportion of roughly 69% with siplizumab.

The germline V and J ends were trimmed by 0 bases and 2 bases, with 10 bases remaining between them. CDR1 is MNHEY and CDR2 is SVGAGI in the germline V gene. The CDR3 length is 15 residues. The sample comprised CD8+ T cells sorted from blood. This chain links TRBV6-5 with TRBJ1-2; D is unresolved. This sequence was found in a human donor in good health. In DNA form, the CDR3 reads TGTGCCAGCAGTTACTCCTCCGGCGGGAACTATGGCTACACCTTC. It codes for CASSYSSGGNYGYTF.